The entry below gives a single T cell receptor (beta chain) sequence along with its context. These data are taken from a study of T cell responses to AZD1222 COVID-19 vaccine. Assay: immunoSEQ multiplex PCR; the TCRdb copy retains only in-frame clones and omits some. The table has about 180,000 clones, 80% to 90% seen once. The V gene's germline CDR1 is SGHNT and CDR2 YYREEE (reference sequence). The CDR3 loop spans 13 amino acids. The V gene lost 0 bases and the J gene lost 6 bases, with 9 bases spanning the gap. The origin of this receptor is an adult in good health. The rearrangement joins TRBV5-4 to TRBJ1-2; D is perhaps TRBD1 (5 bases). The input for sequencing was peripheral blood, taken on day 0 of AZD1222 vaccination. Here the CDR3 DNA reads TGTGCCAGCAGCTTGGCCGGGGCGGATGGCTACACCTTC. It yields the protein CASSLAGADGYTF.